The 19 T cell receptor beta chains presented below share a single source sample, sequenced in a study of T cells in Graves' hyperthyroidism and ophthalmopathy. The CDR3 regions of TCR beta were amplified from RNA transcripts. When the TCR CDR3 underwent first-round RT-PCR, the HTBI primer set was used. One entry per CDR3 protein, called by TCRdb with MiXCR from the multiplex PCR reads. The table has 750,000 to 950,000 distinct CDR3 sequences, around 39% seen once. The sample consisted of blood. The receptors were sampled from a man between 18 and 29 years old with Graves' hyperthyroidism.

Of note for this clonotype: This sequence may be a read error, since a much larger clone differs from it by one base. The conserved final phenylalanine or tryptophan is absent from the CDR3, which likely points to a read error. The rearrangement uses TRBV7-9 and TRBJ1-2, with 8 bases matching TRBD1. Germline V gives CDR1 SEHNR, CDR2 FQNEAQ (reference sequence). Germline trimming cut 3 bases from V and 6 bases from J; bases unmatched to any gene: 6. The CDR3 consists of 14 residues. CDR3 loop: CASSLSTGVDGYTL. The CDR3 DNA reads TGTGCCAGCAGCTTGTCGACAGGGGTGGATGGCTACACCTTG.

Many counts were recorded for this clonotype. CDR3 loop: CASSNRDREENTIYF. CDR3 DNA sequence: TGTGCCAGCAGCAACCGGGACAGGGAAGAAAACACCATATATTTT. The genes are TRBV7-9 and TRBJ1-3; 9 nucleotides agree with TRBD1. Looked up from germline, CDR1 is SEHNR and CDR2 is FQNEAQ (reference sequence). The CDR3 totals 15 residues. J lost 6 bases, V lost 5 bases, and 8 bases had no gene match.

This clonotype was detected ten times or more. The J gene is TRBJ1-2, the V gene TRBV19, with D tentatively TRBD1 (5 bases). This CDR3 spans 13 amino acids. The germline gives CDR1 LNHDA, CDR2 SQIVND (reference sequence). Trimming pared 7 bases from V and 8 bases from J, leaving 17 bases between. CDR3 sequence reads: CASTARWGEGYTF. The CDR3 nucleotides are TGTGCCAGTACCGCACGGTGGGGGGAAGGCTACACCTTC.

This clonotype showed up many times. The gene calls are TRBV9 and TRBJ1-6, with D unclear. Deletions cut 6 bases from V and 9 bases from J, with 16 bases between. CDR1 SGDLS and CDR2 YYNGEE come from the germline V gene. CDR3 length equals 14 residues. The CDR3 DNA reads as TGTGCCAGCAACATGGACTGGGAGGGTTCACCCCTCCACTTT. It specifies CASNMDWEGSPLHF.

There are many counts of this clonotype. The chain uses TRBV20-1 and TRBJ1-1; D is undetermined. The CDR3 has 12 amino acids. V was clipped by 4 bases and J by 11 bases, with 17 bases between them. The germline CDR1 and CDR2 sequences are DFQATT and SNEGSKA (reference sequence). The CDR3 loop is CSAIPGSSYAFF. In DNA, the CDR3 is TGCAGTGCTATACCCGGGTCCTCTTACGCTTTCTTT.

This chain connects TRBV5-1 to TRBJ2-5; 8 bases are a match to TRBD2. CDR1 and CDR2 from the germline V gene are SGHRS and YFSETQ. V was pared by 4 bases and J by 5 bases, with 10 bases of the junction left unmatched. This CDR3 has 15 amino acids. The CDR3: CASSLPFGRAETQYF. The CDR3 region has the DNA TGCGCCAGCAGCCTCCCCTTCGGGAGGGCCGAGACCCAGTACTTC.

The chain combines TRBV10-2 with TRBJ1-4, with 10 bases matching TRBD1. After removal of 3 bases from V and 7 bases from J, the junction contained 5 bases not matched to a gene. Per germline, CDR1 WSHSY and CDR2 SAAADI. This CDR3 has 15 residues. The chain's CDR3 is CASSDRDRGSEKLFF. CDR3 in DNA: TGCGCCAGCAGTGACCGGGACAGGGGTAGTGAAAAACTGTTTTTT.

The rearrangement links TRBV7-7 to TRBJ1-2, with a possible D match to TRBD1 (6 bases). In germline, CDR1 is SSHAT, CDR2 FNYEAQ (reference sequence). CDR3 length: 10 amino acids. Here the CDR3 DNA reads TGTGCTAGTCAGGGGCATGGCTACACCTTC. Protein: CASQGHGYTF.

Regarding this clonotype: An end of the junction differs from the germline gene, which may be a read error. V and J are TRBV24-1 and TRBJ2-3; unclear D gene. In germline, CDR1 is KGHDR, CDR2 SFDVKD. The CDR3 contains 14 residues. CDR3 region: CASSDSHAPDTQYF. DNA for the CDR3: TGTGCCAGCAGTGATTCCCATGCCCCAGATACGCAGTATTTT.

The chain joins TRBV5-1 to TRBJ2-7; either TRBD1 or TRBD2 may supply D (5 bases each). CDR1 and CDR2 from the germline V gene are SGHRS and YFSETQ. V was clipped by 4 bases and J by 1 base, with 18 bases between them. The CDR3 loop spans 16 amino acids. In DNA form, the CDR3 reads TGCGCCAGCAGCGGCCCCGGGGCGGGCCCTTCCTACGAGCAGTACTTC. The encoded protein is CASSGPGAGPSYEQYF.

With respect to this clonotype: It may be a read error: a sequence one base away is much more abundant. In DNA, the CDR3 is TGCAGCGTTGAGACAGGCCTTAATCAGCCCCAGCATTTT. Translating gives CSVETGLNQPQHF. The chain uses TRBV29-1 and TRBJ1-5; tentative D call: TRBD1 (6 bases). The ends were cut back, 3 bases at V and 4 bases at J, with 10 bases in the middle. The CDR3 has 13 amino acids. Germline V CDR1 and CDR2: SQVTM, ANQGSEA.

The chain has TRBV4-1 and TRBJ1-5; D not resolved. Germline CDR1 is MGHRA and CDR2 is YSYEKL. V lost 3 bases and J lost 2, with 17 bases in between. The CDR3 has 17 residues. This chain's CDR3 is CASSHGQGAGGNQPQHF. The CDR3 coding sequence is TGCGCCAGCAGCCACGGTCAAGGAGCGGGTGGCAATCAGCCCCAGCATTTT.

The chain has TRBV2 and TRBJ2-7, with 9 nucleotides matching TRBD2. With V trimmed by 5 bases and J by 3 bases, 11 bases remained unmatched. Germline-derived CDR1 and CDR2 are SNHLY and FYNNEI. The CDR3 is 16 residues long. Here the CDR3 reads CASSLSGLAGNYEQYF. The CDR3, as DNA: TGTGCCAGCAGTTTATCAGGGCTAGCGGGAAACTACGAGCAGTACTTC.

The gene calls are TRBV20-1 and TRBJ1-1; D is undetermined. The CDR3 spans 9 residues. The germline gives CDR1 DFQATT, CDR2 SNEGSKA (reference sequence). CDR3 DNA sequence: TGCACCCTAGGAGGTGAGCAGTTCTTT. Its translation: CTLGGEQFF.

This clonotype was found many times. This chain links TRBV6-5 with TRBJ1-1, with D possibly being TRBD1 (6 bases). Trimming shortened V by 7 bases and J by 1 base, and 10 bases separated the two germline ends. In germline, CDR1 is MNHEY, CDR2 SVGAGI. The CDR3 is 13 residues long. Written as DNA, the CDR3 is TGTGCCAGCAATGCAGGGGCGAACACTGAAGCTTTCTTT. Translation: CASNAGANTEAFF.

This clonotype was counted ten times or more. The V call is TRBV2, the J call TRBJ1-6; possibly TRBD1 for D (6 bases). This CDR3 region has 16 residues. V shed 7 bases and J shed 10 bases, with 23 bases lying between them. The V gene's germline CDR1 is SNHLY and CDR2 FYNNEI. Here the CDR3 reads CASTGGREGVESPLHF. The CDR3, as DNA: TGTGCCAGCACGGGGGGCAGGGAGGGGGTGGAGTCACCCCTCCACTTT.

This clonotype came up a few times. The chain carries TRBV12-3 or TRBV12-4 and TRBJ1-1; 11 positions agree with TRBD1. V gave up 5 bases and J gave up 5 bases; unmatched junction bases: 1. The CDR3 extends over 13 amino acids. Here the CDR3 reads CASSGQGATEAFF. The DNA for the CDR3 is TGTGCCAGCAGTGGACAGGGGGCAACTGAAGCTTTCTTT.

This clonotype was detected ten times or more. CDR3 bases: TGCAGCGTTGAAGACGTACCTAGCGGGAACACCGGGGAGCTGTTTTTT. As protein: CSVEDVPSGNTGELFF. The chain links TRBV29-1 to TRBJ2-2; TRBD2 matches 7 bases. Germline CDR1 SQVTM, CDR2 ANQGSEA. Unmatched junction bases numbered 5, after V lost 0 bases and J lost 1 base. This CDR3 has 16 residues.

V usage is TRBV24-1 and J usage is TRBJ1-1; D unclear. This CDR3 is 8 amino acids long. Germline CDR1 and CDR2: KGHDR and SFDVKD. The CDR3 spells CASLEAFF. DNA for the CDR3: TGTGCAAGCCTAGAAGCTTTCTTT.